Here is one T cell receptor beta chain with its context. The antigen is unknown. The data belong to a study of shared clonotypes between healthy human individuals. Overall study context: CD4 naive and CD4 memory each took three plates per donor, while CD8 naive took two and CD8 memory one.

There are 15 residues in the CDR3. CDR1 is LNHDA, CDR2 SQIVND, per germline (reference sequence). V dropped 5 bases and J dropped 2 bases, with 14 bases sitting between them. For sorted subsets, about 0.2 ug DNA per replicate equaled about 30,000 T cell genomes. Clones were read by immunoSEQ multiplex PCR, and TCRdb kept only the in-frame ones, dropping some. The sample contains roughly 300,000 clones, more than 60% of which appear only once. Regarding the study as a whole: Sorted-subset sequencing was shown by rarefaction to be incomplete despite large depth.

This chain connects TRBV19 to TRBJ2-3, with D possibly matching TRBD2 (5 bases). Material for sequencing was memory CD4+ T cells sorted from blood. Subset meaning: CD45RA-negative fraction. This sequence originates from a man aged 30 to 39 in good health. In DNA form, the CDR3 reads TGTGCCAGTAGTCTAGCCAGAGGTATCACAGATACGCAGTATTTT. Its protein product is CASSLARGITDTQYF.